One and the same sample provided the 4 T cell receptor beta chains below, sequenced in a study of CD8 T cells in Susac syndrome. RNA amounts of roughly 0.5 to 1 ug underwent reverse transcription with random hexamers. TCRdb re-called the immunoSEQ multiplex PCR reads through MiXCR, storing one row per CDR3 protein. The top ten clones hold roughly 0.29% of a sample with more than 95,000 distinct CDR3 sequences, 93% of them seen once. Sequenced sample: CD8+ T cells from PBMCs. These receptors were obtained from a human donor with multiple sclerosis.

This clonotype has only a few counts. The gene calls are TRBV4-1 and TRBJ2-5; D remains ambiguous. The V gene lost 4 bases and the J gene lost 5 bases, with 8 bases spanning the gap. This CDR3 region has 12 residues. Germline CDR1 and CDR2: MGHRA and YSYEKL. The DNA of the CDR3 is TGCGCCAGCAGCCGGGATGGGGAGACCCAGTACTTC. Amino acid sequence: CASSRDGETQYF.

The V call is TRBV27, the J call TRBJ1-2; TRBD1 aligns across 11 bases. Trimming removed 5 bases from V and 7 bases from J; junction bases left unmatched: 9. The CDR3 has 15 amino acids. CDR1 is MNHEY, CDR2 SMNVEV, per germline (reference sequence). The CDR3 spells CASSHDAGTGGGYTF. The CDR3 coding sequence is TGTGCCAGCAGTCACGACGCCGGGACAGGGGGTGGCTACACCTTC.

The rearrangement uses TRBV6-5 and TRBJ1-2, with D unresolved. The CDR3 has 12 amino acids. V shed 4 bases and J shed 6 bases, with 9 bases lying between them. CDR1 MNHEY and CDR2 SVGAGI come from the germline V gene. CDR3: CASSSPGNGYTF. The CDR3 DNA is TGTGCCAGCAGTTCCCCCGGGAATGGCTACACCTTC.

This chain links TRBV20-1 with TRBJ2-1, with D possibly matching TRBD2 (6 bases). Trimming pared 5 bases from V and 4 bases from J, leaving 18 bases between. Germline CDR1 and CDR2: DFQATT and SNEGSKA (reference sequence). The CDR3 loop spans 15 amino acids. CDR3 nucleotide sequence: TGCAGTGCTCCGAGGCGGGACTCCTTATACAATGAGCAGTTCTTC. Translation gives CSAPRRDSLYNEQFF.